The clone carrying this TCR beta chain occurred a few times. Its antigen is undetermined. TCRdb reanalysed the 5' RACE reads using MiXCR and keeps one entry per CDR3 protein. The sample consists of a few hundred thousand distinct CDR3 sequences, roughly 15% of them appearing once. The data are from a study of identical twins. Study outcomes and limitations: Fewer insertions were carried by abundant cord blood beta clonotypes, but none was seen in memory repertoires.

These same records also appear under a second study, on yellow fever vaccine responses in identical twins.

Sequenced material: CD4+ T cells sorted from blood. The source of this sequence is a woman aged 18 to 35 in good health.

The CDR3 sequence is CASKRAGSTDTQYF. CDR3 coding DNA: TGTGCCAGTAAGAGGGCAGGGTCAACAGATACGCAGTATTTT. The chain recombines TRBV12-3 or TRBV12-4 with TRBJ2-3; TRBD1 or TRBD2 may be the D gene (5 bases each). With 9 bases removed from V and 3 bases from J, the gap between germline ends came to 16 bases. The length of the CDR3 is 14 residues.